This T cell receptor beta chain was sequenced for a study of blood T cell repertoires in COVID-19. Profiled with immunoSEQ multiplex PCR; TCRdb holds only in-frame clones, not every one. This table holds around 150,000 clones, around 81% found once. V was cut by 6 bases and J by 4 bases, with 12 bases left in between. The CDR3 contains 13 residues. Germline V gene data show CDR1 as LNHDA and CDR2 as SQIVND (reference sequence). Sample: PBMCs or T cells enriched from blood (not recorded which). The rearrangement uses TRBV19 and TRBJ2-5; perhaps TRBD1 as D (6 bases). The sequence was obtained from a woman aged 40 to 50 who had recovered from COVID-19. The CDR3 DNA is TGTGCCAGTAGACAAGGACAGCGAGAGACCCAGTACTTC. Its protein is CASRQGQRETQYF.